These 30 T cell receptor beta chains originate from one sample sequenced in a study of blood T cell repertoires in COVID-19. Some clones are missing from TCRdb's copy, which holds only in-frame ones; the method was immunoSEQ multiplex PCR. Of around 180,000 clones in the sample, around 79% were seen once. Sequenced sample: peripheral blood. The receptors shown here come from a man in his 60s with active or convalescent COVID-19.

This clone was detected once. This CDR3 is also generated by other DNA sequences in the sample. This chain uses TRBV7-3 with TRBJ2-2, with D possibly being TRBD2 (5 bases). This CDR3 has 14 amino acids. CDR1 is SGHTA and CDR2 is FQGTGA in the germline V gene. V was clipped by 5 bases and J by 1 base, with 8 bases between them. CDR3: CASSPGLNTGELFF. CDR3 coding DNA: TGTGCCAGCAGCCCGGGGTTGAACACCGGGGAGCTGTTTTTT.

The chain employs TRBV28 and TRBJ1-5; D may be TRBD1 (5 bases). Germline V gives CDR1 MDHEN, CDR2 SYDVKM. Trimming shortened V by 7 bases and J by 7 bases, and 17 bases separated the two germline ends. This CDR3 has 14 amino acids. CDR3 sequence (DNA): TGTGCCAGCACCCGTCCTGGGGCAAGGCAGCCCCAGCATTTT. Translation gives CASTRPGARQPQHF.

The chain links TRBV19 to TRBJ2-2, with 7 bases aligning to TRBD1. Germline V CDR1 and CDR2: LNHDA, SQIVND (reference sequence). The junction had 5 bases not matched to a gene; V was cut back by 7 bases and J by 0 bases. The CDR3 loop spans 15 amino acids. CDR3 DNA sequence: TGTGCCAGTACCAGACAGGGCTCGAACACCGGGGAGCTGTTTTTT. Amino acid sequence: CASTRQGSNTGELFF. Together with reference TRBV19 and TRBJ2-2, the CDR3 gives the full variable domain: DGGITQSPKYLFRKEGQNVTLSCEQNLNHDAMYWYRQDPGQGLRLIYYSQIVNDFQKGDIAEGYSVSREKKESFPLTVTSAQKNPTAFYLCASTRQGSNTGELFFGEGSRLTVL.

V is TRBV12-3 or TRBV12-4 and J is TRBJ1-5; maybe TRBD1 (6 bases). Between the trimmed V and J ends, which lost 11 bases and 7 bases, there was a span of 15 bases. CDR3 size: 12 residues. The CDR3 loop is CAGGRGGQPQHF. CDR3 DNA sequence: TGTGCCGGGGGCCGGGGTGGGCAGCCCCAGCATTTT.

The chain employs TRBV18 and TRBJ2-7, with a tentative D call TRBD2 (6 bases). The germline CDR1 and CDR2 sequences are KGHSH and LQKENI. V was shortened by 3 bases and J by 0 bases, with 9 bases between the two germline ends. CDR3 length: 14 amino acids. CDR3 protein: CASSPSTSSYEQYF. CDR3 DNA sequence: TGTGCCAGCTCACCTTCGACTAGCTCCTACGAGCAGTACTTC. Variable domain in full (rest from reference TRBV18 and TRBJ2-7): NAGVMQNPRHLVRRRGQEARLRCSPMKGHSHVYWYRQLPEEGLKFMVYLQKENIIDESGMPKERFSAEFPKEGPSILRIQQVVRGDSAAYFCASSPSTSSYEQYFGPGTRLTVT.

V usage is TRBV7-3 and J usage is TRBJ2-1; 7 bases line up with TRBD2. The CDR3 has 15 residues. V lost 2 bases, J lost 6 bases, and 7 bases stayed unmatched. Germline CDR1 and CDR2: SGHTA and FQGTGA. The CDR3 region has the DNA TGTGCCAGCAGCTTACAGGCGGGAGTTGGCAATGAGCAGTTCTTC. Amino acid sequence: CASSLQAGVGNEQFF.

The chain is built from TRBV5-1 and TRBJ2-5, with TRBD1 as a possible D gene (6 bases). The germline gives CDR1 SGHRS, CDR2 YFSETQ. V lost 3 bases and J 1 base, leaving 13 bases between the germline ends. The CDR3 loop spans 15 amino acids. In DNA form, the CDR3 reads TGCGCCAGCAGCTCACTAGGACAGACCCAAGAGACCCAGTACTTC. Translated, it gives CASSSLGQTQETQYF.

J is TRBJ1-2 and V is TRBV5-1; D might be TRBD1 (5 bases). Trimming took 0 bases from V and 3 from J, leaving 15 bases between them. Germline V gene sequence: CDR1 SGHRS, CDR2 YFSETQ. The CDR3 is made up of 16 amino acids. The CDR3 spells CASSLDRPGQDYGYTF. In nucleotides, the CDR3 is TGCGCCAGCAGCTTGGATCGGCCAGGGCAGGACTATGGCTACACCTTC.

This chain connects TRBV9 to TRBJ1-6; 7 positions agree with TRBD1. CDR1 is SGDLS, CDR2 YYNGEE, per germline. The ends lost 3 bases at V and 9 bases at J; junction bases unmatched: 12. The CDR3 contains 16 residues. Written as DNA, the CDR3 is TGTGCCAGCAGCGGAAGTACGGGACAGCTTTTTTCACCCCTCCACTTT. Encoded protein: CASSGSTGQLFSPLHF.

The V gene is TRBV2, the J gene TRBJ2-7; TRBD2 aligns across 11 bases. This CDR3 region has 14 residues. The germline gives CDR1 SNHLY, CDR2 FYNNEI. Unmatched junction bases numbered 4, after V lost 2 bases and J lost 7 bases. CDR3 protein: CASSETSGSEEQYF. The CDR3, as DNA: TGTGCCAGCAGTGAAACTAGCGGGAGTGAAGAGCAGTACTTC. Based on the CDR3 plus reference TRBV2 and TRBJ2-7, the full variable domain is EPEVTQTPSHQVTQMGQEVILRCVPISNHLYFYWYRQILGQKVEFLVSFYNNEISEKSEIFDDQFSVERPDGSNFTLKIRSTKLEDSAMYFCASSETSGSEEQYFGPGTRLTVT.

The V call is TRBV4-2, the J call TRBJ1-2, with D uncertain. V dropped 0 bases and J dropped 8 bases, with 13 bases sitting between them. Germline V CDR1 and CDR2: LGHNA, YNFKEQ. The CDR3 length is 14 residues. In nucleotides, the CDR3 is TGTGCCAGCAGCCAAGACACAGTCCGTATGGGCTACACCTTC. Translated: CASSQDTVRMGYTF.

The chain couples TRBV7-9 to TRBJ2-1; tentative D call: TRBD1 (5 bases). The CDR3 is 16 residues long. The V end was cut by 5 bases, the J end by 0 bases, with 14 bases between. Germline V gene lookup returns CDR1 SEHNR and CDR2 FQNEAQ (reference sequence). This CDR3 is CASSQTRTYSYNEQFF. For the CDR3, the DNA is TGTGCCAGCAGCCAAACCCGGACATACTCCTACAATGAGCAGTTCTTC.

The rearrangement uses TRBV2 and TRBJ2-7; 12 nucleotides match TRBD2. Germline assignment: CDR1 SNHLY and CDR2 FYNNEI. V gave up 5 bases and J gave up 4 bases; unmatched junction bases: 6. This CDR3 comprises 15 residues. CDR3 sequence: CASSPTSGRLYEQYF. The CDR3 nucleotides read TGTGCCAGCAGTCCGACTAGCGGGAGACTTTACGAGCAGTACTTC.

At least ten counts were recorded for this clone. The V call is TRBV7-8, the J call TRBJ1-1; D is possibly TRBD1 (6 bases). Germline CDR1 is SGHVS and CDR2 is FQNEAQ. V dropped 8 bases and J dropped 10 bases, with 17 bases sitting between them. CDR3 length: 12 residues. The CDR3 region is CASRGRGQGAFF. The DNA of the CDR3 is TGTGCCAGCCGTGGTAGGGGACAAGGAGCTTTCTTT.

This sequence joins TRBV2 and TRBJ2-1; D is possibly TRBD1 (5 bases). V was trimmed by 4 bases and J by 6 bases, leaving 10 bases between them. Looked up from germline, CDR1 is SNHLY and CDR2 is FYNNEI. The CDR3 totals 13 residues. The chain's CDR3 is CASSVGHPNEQFF. In DNA, the CDR3 is TGTGCCAGCAGTGTAGGACACCCCAATGAGCAGTTCTTC.

The gene calls are TRBV7-6 and TRBJ1-1, with a possible D match to TRBD1 (5 bases). CDR1 and CDR2 (germline): SGHVS, FNYEAQ. This CDR3 has 16 residues. The germline V and J ends were trimmed by 0 bases and 3 bases, with 14 bases remaining between them. CDR3 DNA sequence: TGTGCCAGCAGCTTAGCGAACGCAGGGCTGGACACTGAAGCTTTCTTT. It translates to CASSLANAGLDTEAFF.

This clone was found once. This rearrangement joins TRBV5-6 to TRBJ2-3; 10 bases fit TRBD2. The germline gives CDR1 SGHDT, CDR2 YYEEEE. Trimming took 2 bases from V and 3 from J; bases not matched to a gene: 3. The CDR3 is 15 residues long. CDR3 in DNA: TGTGCCAGCAGCTTAAGCGGGAGGGAGACAGATACGCAGTATTTT. Amino acids: CASSLSGRETDTQYF.

J is TRBJ2-7 and V is TRBV7-3; perhaps TRBD2 as D (5 bases). With 2 bases removed from V and 2 bases from J, the gap between germline ends came to 10 bases. CDR3 length equals 14 residues. The germline V gene encodes CDR1 SGHTA and CDR2 FQGTGA. As DNA, the CDR3 is TGTGCCAGCAGCTTAGGGAGCGGTCCCTACGAGCAGTACTTC. Protein sequence: CASSLGSGPYEQYF.

The chain links TRBV19 to TRBJ2-2, with no clear D. Germline-derived CDR1 and CDR2 are LNHDA and SQIVND (reference sequence). Trimming cost V 4 bases and J 1 base, with 7 bases left between them. CDR3 length: 14 amino acids. The CDR3: CASSSPGNTGELFF. Here the CDR3 DNA reads TGTGCCAGTAGTAGTCCGGGGAACACCGGGGAGCTGTTTTTT. Variable domain in full (rest from reference TRBV19 and TRBJ2-2): DGGITQSPKYLFRKEGQNVTLSCEQNLNHDAMYWYRQDPGQGLRLIYYSQIVNDFQKGDIAEGYSVSREKKESFPLTVTSAQKNPTAFYLCASSSPGNTGELFFGEGSRLTVL.

This clone was recorded only once. This sequence joins TRBV7-2 and TRBJ1-2, with D maybe TRBD1 (6 bases). Trimming pared 1 base from V and 4 bases from J, leaving 10 bases between. This CDR3 has 14 amino acids. Per the germline V gene, CDR1 is SGHTA and CDR2 is FQGNSA. For the CDR3, the DNA is TGTGCCAGCAGCTTAGAAACAGGGCTCTATGGCTACACCTTC. Amino acid sequence: CASSLETGLYGYTF.

This rearrangement joins TRBV18 to TRBJ2-3, with D perhaps matching TRBD1 (5 bases). V lost 4 bases to trimming and J lost 1 base, with 15 bases between them. CDR3 size: 16 residues. Germline loops: CDR1 KGHSH, CDR2 LQKENI. CDR3 sequence: CASSRTGQGGTDTQYF. CDR3 nucleotide sequence: TGTGCCAGCTCACGTACCGGACAAGGGGGCACAGATACGCAGTATTTT.

The chain carries TRBV6-6 and TRBJ2-1; TRBD2 might be the D (6 bases). This CDR3 has 12 amino acids. Germline V lookup: CDR1 MNHNY, CDR2 SVGAGI (reference sequence). Trimming shortened V by 6 bases and J by 5 bases, and 8 bases separated the two germline ends. CDR3 in amino acids: CASSPGDNEQFF. The CDR3, as DNA: TGTGCCAGCAGCCCGGGGGACAATGAGCAGTTCTTC.

CDR3 loop: CASSLDSHQNIQYF. The CDR3 DNA sequence: TGTGCCAGCAGCTTGGACTCGCACCAAAACATTCAGTACTTC. V usage is TRBV7-2 and J usage is TRBJ2-4; D may be TRBD2 (5 bases). V lost 3 bases to trimming and J lost 5 bases, with 11 bases between them. Germline CDR1 reads SGHTA; CDR2 reads FQGNSA. This CDR3 has 14 amino acids.

Here the CDR3 reads CASSLDASGPIYSYEQYF. CDR3 in DNA: TGCGCCAGCAGCTTGGATGCTAGCGGGCCTATCTACTCCTACGAGCAGTACTTC. The chain carries TRBV5-1 and TRBJ2-7; TRBD2 agrees at 8 bases. The V gene end was trimmed by 0 bases and the J gene end by 0 bases; junction bases not matched to a gene: 11. Germline CDR1 is SGHRS and CDR2 is YFSETQ. The CDR3 is 18 amino acids.

The rearrangement links TRBV6-6 to TRBJ1-4; a weak D match, TRBD1 (5 bases). Germline CDR1 is MNHNY and CDR2 is SVGAGI (reference sequence). This CDR3 has 15 residues. V was cut by 6 bases and J by 8 bases, with 19 bases left in between. The CDR3 sequence is CASSTQGPSWEKLFF. DNA of the CDR3: TGTGCCAGCAGCACGCAGGGTCCCTCTTGGGAAAAACTGTTTTTT.

This chain joins TRBV6-6 and TRBJ1-5, with D unresolved. Germline V CDR1 and CDR2: MNHNY, SVGAGI (reference sequence). This CDR3 region has 15 residues. V was cut by 5 bases and J by 5 bases, with 16 bases left in between. CDR3 DNA sequence: TGTGCCAGCAGTCCCAGCAGCCTGACACATCAGCCCCAGCATTTT. Protein: CASSPSSLTHQPQHF.

This chain joins TRBV20-1 and TRBJ1-5; D is unclear. This CDR3 region has 12 residues. The V gene lost 3 bases and the J gene lost 9 bases, with 12 bases spanning the gap. Germline V gene sequence: CDR1 DFQATT, CDR2 SNEGSKA (reference sequence). The CDR3 sequence is CSASFEGRPQHF. The CDR3 DNA sequence: TGCAGTGCTAGTTTTGAGGGAAGGCCCCAGCATTTT.

This clone was seen more than once but under ten times. The chain employs TRBV12-3 or TRBV12-4 and TRBJ2-5; TRBD2 might be the D (5 bases). CDR3 length equals 13 residues. Trimming took 3 bases from V and 4 from J, leaving 9 bases between them. The chain's CDR3 is CASSLVGRETQYF. CDR3 sequence (DNA): TGTGCCAGCAGTTTGGTAGGGAGAGAGACCCAGTACTTC.

V and J are TRBV11-1 and TRBJ2-3, with D unclear. Germline V gene lookup returns CDR1 SGHAT and CDR2 FQDESV (reference sequence). V lost 3 bases and J lost 4, with 14 bases in between. The CDR3 extends over 15 amino acids. The CDR3 region has the DNA TGTGCCAGCAGCTTCGCTAGTTTTGAGGCAGATACGCAGTATTTT. Translating gives CASSFASFEADTQYF.

V and J are TRBV2 and TRBJ2-1, with D possibly matching TRBD2 (7 bases). The CDR3 contains 14 residues. The germline gives CDR1 SNHLY, CDR2 FYNNEI. Trimming removed 10 bases at V and 7 bases at J, with 20 bases between. CDR3 sequence: CATRWGGGLNEQFF. The CDR3 DNA reads as TGTGCCACCCGCTGGGGCGGGGGCCTTAATGAGCAGTTCTTC. Based on the CDR3 plus reference TRBV2 and TRBJ2-1, the full variable domain is EPEVTQTPSHQVTQMGQEVILRCVPISNHLYFYWYRQILGQKVEFLVSFYNNEISEKSEIFDDQFSVERPDGSNFTLKIRSTKLEDSAMYFCATRWGGGLNEQFFGPGTRLTVL.